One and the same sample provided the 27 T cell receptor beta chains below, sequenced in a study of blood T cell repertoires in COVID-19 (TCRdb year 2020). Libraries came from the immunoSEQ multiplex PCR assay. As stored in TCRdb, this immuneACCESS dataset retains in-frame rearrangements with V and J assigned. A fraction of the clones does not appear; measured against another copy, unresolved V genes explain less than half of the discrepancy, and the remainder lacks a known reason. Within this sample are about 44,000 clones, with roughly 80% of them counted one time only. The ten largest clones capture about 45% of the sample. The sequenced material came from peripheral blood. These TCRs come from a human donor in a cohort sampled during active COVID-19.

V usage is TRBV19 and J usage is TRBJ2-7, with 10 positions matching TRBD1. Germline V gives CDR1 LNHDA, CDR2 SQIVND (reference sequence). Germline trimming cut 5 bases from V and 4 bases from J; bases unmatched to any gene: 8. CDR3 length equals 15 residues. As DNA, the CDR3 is TGTGCCAGTAGTCCCAGACAGGGGGCAAATTACGAGCAGTACTTC. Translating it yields CASSPRQGANYEQYF.

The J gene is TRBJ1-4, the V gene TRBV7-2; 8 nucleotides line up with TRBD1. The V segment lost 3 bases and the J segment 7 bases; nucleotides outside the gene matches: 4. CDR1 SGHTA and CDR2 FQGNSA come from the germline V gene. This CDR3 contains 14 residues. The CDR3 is CASSFQGAGEKLFF. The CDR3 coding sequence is TGTGCCAGCAGCTTCCAGGGGGCAGGTGAAAAACTGTTTTTT.

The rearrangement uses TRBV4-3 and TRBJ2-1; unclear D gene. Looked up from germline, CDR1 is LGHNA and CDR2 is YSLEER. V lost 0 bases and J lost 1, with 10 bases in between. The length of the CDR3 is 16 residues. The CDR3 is CASSQDLLLSYNEQFF. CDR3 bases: TGCGCCAGCAGCCAAGATCTACTCCTATCCTACAATGAGCAGTTCTTC.

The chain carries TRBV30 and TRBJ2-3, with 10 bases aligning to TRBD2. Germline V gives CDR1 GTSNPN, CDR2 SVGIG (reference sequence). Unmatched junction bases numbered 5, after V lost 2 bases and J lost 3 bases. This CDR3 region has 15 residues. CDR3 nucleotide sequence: TGTGCCTGGAGTCCCGGGACTAGCGAAACAGATACGCAGTATTTT. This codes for CAWSPGTSETDTQYF.

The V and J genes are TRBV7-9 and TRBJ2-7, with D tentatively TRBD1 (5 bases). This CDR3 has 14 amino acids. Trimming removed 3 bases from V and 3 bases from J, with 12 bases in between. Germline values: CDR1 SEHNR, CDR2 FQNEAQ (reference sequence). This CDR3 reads CASSFDSGGYEQYV. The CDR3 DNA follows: TGTGCCAGCAGCTTCGACAGTGGTGGCTACGAGCAGTACGTC.

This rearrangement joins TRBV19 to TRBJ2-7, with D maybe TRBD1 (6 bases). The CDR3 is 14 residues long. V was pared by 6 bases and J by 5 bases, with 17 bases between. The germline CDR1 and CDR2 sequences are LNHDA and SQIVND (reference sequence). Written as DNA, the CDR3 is TGTGCCAGTAGCAGATCAACAGGGTTCAACGAGCAGTACTTC. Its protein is CASSRSTGFNEQYF.

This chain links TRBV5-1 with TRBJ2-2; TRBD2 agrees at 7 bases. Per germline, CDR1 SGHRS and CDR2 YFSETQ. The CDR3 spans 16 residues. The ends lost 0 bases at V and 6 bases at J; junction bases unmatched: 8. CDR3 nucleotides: TGCGCCAGCAGCTTGGTTTTGGGACTACTTCCCGGGGAGCTGTTTTTT. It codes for CASSLVLGLLPGELFF.

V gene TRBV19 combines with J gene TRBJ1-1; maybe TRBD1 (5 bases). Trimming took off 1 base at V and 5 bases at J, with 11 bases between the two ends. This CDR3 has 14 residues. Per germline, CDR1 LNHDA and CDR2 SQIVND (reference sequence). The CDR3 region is CASSIGQGWTEAFF. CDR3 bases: TGTGCCAGTAGTATAGGGCAGGGTTGGACTGAAGCTTTCTTT.

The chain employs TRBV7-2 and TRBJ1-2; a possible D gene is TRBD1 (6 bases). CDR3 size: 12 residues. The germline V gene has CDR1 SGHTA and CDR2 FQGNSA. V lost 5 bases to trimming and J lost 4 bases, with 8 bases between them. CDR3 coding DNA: TGTGCCAGCAGCGCGACAGGCTATGGCTACACCTTC. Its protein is CASSATGYGYTF.

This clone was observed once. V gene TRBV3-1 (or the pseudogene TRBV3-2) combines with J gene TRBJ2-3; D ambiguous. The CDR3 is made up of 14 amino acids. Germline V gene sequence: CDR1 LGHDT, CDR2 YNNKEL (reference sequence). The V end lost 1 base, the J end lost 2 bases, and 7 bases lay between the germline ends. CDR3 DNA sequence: TGTGCCAGCAGCCAAGCGAGAACCACAGATACGCAGTATTTT. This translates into CASSQARTTDTQYF.

This CDR3 reads CASGSPGEGSYNEQFF. For the CDR3, the DNA is TGTGCTAGTGGTTCCCCAGGGGAGGGGTCCTACAATGAGCAGTTCTTC. The chain combines TRBV12-5 with TRBJ2-1; D is possibly TRBD2 (7 bases). Germline lookup yields CDR1 LGHNT and CDR2 FRNRAP. V shed 4 bases and J shed 1 base, with 14 bases lying between them. This CDR3 has 16 amino acids.

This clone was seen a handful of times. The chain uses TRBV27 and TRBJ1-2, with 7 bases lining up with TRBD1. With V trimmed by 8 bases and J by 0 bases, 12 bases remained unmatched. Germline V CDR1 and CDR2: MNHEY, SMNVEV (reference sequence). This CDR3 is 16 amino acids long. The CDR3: CASLFNTGEANYGYTF. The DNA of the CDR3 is TGTGCCAGCCTCTTTAACACAGGGGAGGCTAACTATGGCTACACCTTC.

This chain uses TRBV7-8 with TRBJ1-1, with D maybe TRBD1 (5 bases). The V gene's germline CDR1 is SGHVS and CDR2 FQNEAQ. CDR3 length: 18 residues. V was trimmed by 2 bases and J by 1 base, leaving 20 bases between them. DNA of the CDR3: TGTGCCAGCAGCTTATTGGCGCAGGGTTCGTCGTGGAACACTGAAGCTTTCTTT. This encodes CASSLLAQGSSWNTEAFF.

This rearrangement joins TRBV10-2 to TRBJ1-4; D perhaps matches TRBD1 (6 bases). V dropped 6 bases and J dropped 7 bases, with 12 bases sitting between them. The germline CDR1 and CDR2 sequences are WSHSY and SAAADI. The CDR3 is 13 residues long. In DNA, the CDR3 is TGCGCCAGCAGGGCAGGGGAATTTGAAAAACTGTTTTTT. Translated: CASRAGEFEKLFF.

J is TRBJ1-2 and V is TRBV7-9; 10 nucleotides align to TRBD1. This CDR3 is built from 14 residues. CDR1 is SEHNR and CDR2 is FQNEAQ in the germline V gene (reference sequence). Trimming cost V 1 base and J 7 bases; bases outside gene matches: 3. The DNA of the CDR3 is TGTGCCAGCAGCTTAGGGACAGGGGGTGCTGGCTACACCTTC. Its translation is CASSLGTGGAGYTF.

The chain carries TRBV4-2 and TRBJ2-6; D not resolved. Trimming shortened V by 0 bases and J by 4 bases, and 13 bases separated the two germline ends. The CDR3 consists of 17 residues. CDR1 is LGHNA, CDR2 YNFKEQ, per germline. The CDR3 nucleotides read TGTGCCAGCAGCCAAGATCTGGTACGAGCAGGGGCCAACGTCCTGACTTTC. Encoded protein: CASSQDLVRAGANVLTF.

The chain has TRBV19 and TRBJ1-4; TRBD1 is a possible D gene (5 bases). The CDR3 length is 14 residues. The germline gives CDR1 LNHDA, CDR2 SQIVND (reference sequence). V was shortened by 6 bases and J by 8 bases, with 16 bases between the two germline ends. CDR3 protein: CASSRVPEGEKLFF. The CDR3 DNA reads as TGTGCCAGTAGCAGGGTTCCGGAAGGGGAAAAACTGTTTTTT.

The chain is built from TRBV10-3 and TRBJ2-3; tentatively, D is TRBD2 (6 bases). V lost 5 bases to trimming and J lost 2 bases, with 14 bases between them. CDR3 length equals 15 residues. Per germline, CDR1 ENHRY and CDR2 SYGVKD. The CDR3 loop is CAISKVGGFTDTQYF. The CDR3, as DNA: TGTGCCATCAGTAAAGTGGGGGGTTTCACAGATACGCAGTATTTT.

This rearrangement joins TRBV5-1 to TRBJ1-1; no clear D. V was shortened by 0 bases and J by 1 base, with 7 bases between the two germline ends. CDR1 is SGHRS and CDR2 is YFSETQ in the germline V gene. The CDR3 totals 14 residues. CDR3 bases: TGCGCCAGCAGCTTGGTGCCGGGGAACACTGAAGCTTTCTTT. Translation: CASSLVPGNTEAFF.

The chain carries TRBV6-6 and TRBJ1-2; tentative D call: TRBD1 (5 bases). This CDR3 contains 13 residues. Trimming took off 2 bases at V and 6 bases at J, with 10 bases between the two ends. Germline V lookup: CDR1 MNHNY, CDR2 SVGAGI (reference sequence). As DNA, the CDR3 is TGTGCCAGCAGTTACGACAGAGGAGATGGCTACACCTTC. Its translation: CASSYDRGDGYTF.

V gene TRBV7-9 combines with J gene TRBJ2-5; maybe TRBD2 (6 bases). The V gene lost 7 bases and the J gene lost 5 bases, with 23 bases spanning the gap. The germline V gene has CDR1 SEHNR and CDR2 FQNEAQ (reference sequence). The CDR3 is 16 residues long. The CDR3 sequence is CASKPGEYGGVETQYF. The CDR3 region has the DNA TGTGCCAGCAAACCCGGGGAATACGGAGGGGTGGAGACCCAGTACTTC.

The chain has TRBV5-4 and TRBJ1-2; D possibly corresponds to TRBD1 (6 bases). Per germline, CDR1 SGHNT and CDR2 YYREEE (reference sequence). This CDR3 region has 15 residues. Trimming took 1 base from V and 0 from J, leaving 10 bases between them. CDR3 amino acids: CASSLSRGSNYGYTF. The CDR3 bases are TGTGCCAGCAGCTTGTCCAGGGGCTCTAACTATGGCTACACCTTC.

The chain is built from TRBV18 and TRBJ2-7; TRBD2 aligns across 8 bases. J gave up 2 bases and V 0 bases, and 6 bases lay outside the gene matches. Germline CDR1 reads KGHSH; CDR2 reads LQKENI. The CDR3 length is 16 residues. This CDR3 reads CASSPPTSGKAYEQYV. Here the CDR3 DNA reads TGTGCCAGCTCACCACCAACTAGCGGTAAGGCCTACGAGCAGTACGTC.

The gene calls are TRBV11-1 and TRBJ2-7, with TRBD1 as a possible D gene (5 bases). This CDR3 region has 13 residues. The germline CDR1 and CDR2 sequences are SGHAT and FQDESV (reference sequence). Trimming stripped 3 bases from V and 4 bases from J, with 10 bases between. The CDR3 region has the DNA TGTGCCAGCAGCTTGGCAGGGCCTTACGAGCAGTACTTC. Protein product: CASSLAGPYEQYF.

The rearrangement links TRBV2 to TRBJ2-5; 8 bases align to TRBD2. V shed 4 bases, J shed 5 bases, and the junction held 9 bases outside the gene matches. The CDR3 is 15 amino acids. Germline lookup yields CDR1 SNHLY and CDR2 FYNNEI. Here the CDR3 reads CASSVGGASTETQYF. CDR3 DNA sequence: TGTGCCAGCAGTGTCGGGGGGGCTTCTACGGAGACCCAGTACTTC.

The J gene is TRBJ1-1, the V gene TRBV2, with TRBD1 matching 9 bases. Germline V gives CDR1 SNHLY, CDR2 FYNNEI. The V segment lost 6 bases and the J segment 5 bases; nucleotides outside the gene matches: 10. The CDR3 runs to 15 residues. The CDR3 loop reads CASRAPQGATTEAFF. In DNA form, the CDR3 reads TGTGCCAGCAGGGCCCCACAGGGGGCGACGACTGAAGCTTTCTTT.

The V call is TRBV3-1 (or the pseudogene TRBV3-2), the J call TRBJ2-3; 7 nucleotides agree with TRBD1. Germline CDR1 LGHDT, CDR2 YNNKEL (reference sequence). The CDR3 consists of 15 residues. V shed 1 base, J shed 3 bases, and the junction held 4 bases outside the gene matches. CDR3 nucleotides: TGTGCCAGCAGCCAAGGACAGGGATGGACAGATACGCAGTATTTT. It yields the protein CASSQGQGWTDTQYF.